This TCR beta chain was obtained from a study of blood T cell repertoires in COVID-19. About the study: Sites across the United States, Italy and Spain contributed samples from acute and convalescent COVID-19. PBMCs, B-cell-depleted T cells, or T cells provided the cDNA or gDNA that made up the material.

Original processing notes: Researchers report that nucleated cell counts were estimated from reference gene primer amplification. Libraries were prepared by immunoSEQ multiplex PCR; TCRdb keeps only in-frame clonotypes and omits some of them. V and J calls plus clone size are reproduced from that table; the DNA served to infer D and trimming. Among about 94,000 clones listed, roughly 87% were seen once. CDR3 length equals 11 residues. V shed 10 bases, J shed 4 bases, and the junction held 4 bases outside the gene matches. Germline-derived CDR1 and CDR2 are SGHRS and YFSETQ. The chain carries TRBV5-1 and TRBJ2-7; 8 bases match TRBD2. This receptor was obtained from a woman of 80 years or more with acute or convalescent COVID-19. The material sequenced was peripheral blood. The CDR3 spells CASREGYEQYF. Here the CDR3 DNA reads TGCGCCTCCCGGGAGGGGTACGAGCAGTACTTC. The full variable domain, in which reference TRBV5-1 and TRBJ2-7 provide the parts outside the CDR3, is KAGVTQTPRYLIKTRGQQVTLSCSPISGHRSVSWYQQTPGQGLQFLFEYFSETQRNKGNFPGRFSGRQFSNSRSEMNVSTLELGDSALYLCASREGYEQYFGPGTRLTVT.